This T cell receptor (beta chain) is from a study of OX40 agonist ivuxolimab in advanced cancers. Study-level points and caveats: Clones of CD4+ and CD8+ blood T cells grew by week 6 at doses of 0.1 to 3.0 mg/kg.

Individuals having autoimmune disease history or systemic immunosuppression were not enrolled. Here immunoSEQ multiplex PCR was the method, and the copy in TCRdb shows in-frame clones only, minus some. Of tens of thousands of clones listed, 90% to 95% are singletons. For this clone: Its antigen is as yet unknown.

Trimming pared 5 bases from V and 0 bases from J, leaving 10 bases between. Germline V gives CDR1 MNHEY, CDR2 SVGAGI. The CDR3 contains 15 residues. Sequencing was performed on CD4+ or CD8+ T cells sorted from blood, taken in a trial of the OX40 agonist ivuxolimab. This TCR derives from an adult with an advanced solid tumor such as melanoma, head and neck, liver or kidney cancer. V usage is TRBV6-5 and J usage is TRBJ1-4; the D gene is possibly TRBD1 (5 bases). As DNA, the CDR3 is TGTGCCAGCAGTAAACGACAGACAACTAATGAAAAACTGTTTTTT. It yields the protein CASSKRQTTNEKLFF.